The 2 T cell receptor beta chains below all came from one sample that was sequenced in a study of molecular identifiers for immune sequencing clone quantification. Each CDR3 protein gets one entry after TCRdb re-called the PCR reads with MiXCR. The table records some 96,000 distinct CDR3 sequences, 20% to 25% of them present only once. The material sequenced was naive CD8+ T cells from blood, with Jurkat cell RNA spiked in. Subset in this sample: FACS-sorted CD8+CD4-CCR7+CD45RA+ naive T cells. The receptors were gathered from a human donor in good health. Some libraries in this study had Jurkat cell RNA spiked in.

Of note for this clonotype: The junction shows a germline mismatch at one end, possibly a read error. The CDR3 spells CAGRFSGGEQYF. The CDR3 DNA sequence: TGTGCCGGCAGGTTCTCTGGGGGCGAGCAGTACTTC. The rearrangement uses TRBV12-3 or TRBV12-4 and TRBJ2-7, with D possibly called TRBD1 or TRBD2 (5 bases each). CDR3 size: 12 residues.

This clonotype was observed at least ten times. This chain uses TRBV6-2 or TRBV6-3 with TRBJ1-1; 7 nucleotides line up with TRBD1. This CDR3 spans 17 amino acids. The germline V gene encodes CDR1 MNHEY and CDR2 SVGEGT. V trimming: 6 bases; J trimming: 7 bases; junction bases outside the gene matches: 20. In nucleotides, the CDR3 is TGTGCCAGCAGCTCCCCCGGGACAGTGTACCCCTTAGATGAAGCTTTCTTT. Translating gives CASSSPGTVYPLDEAFF.